This T cell receptor beta chain was profiled in a study of cytomegalovirus exposure and HLA in healthy donors. The CDR3 contains 16 residues. Per germline, CDR1 SGDLS and CDR2 YYNGEE. Between the trimmed V and J ends, which lost 4 bases and 4 bases, there was a span of 17 bases. TCRdb's table, derived via immunoSEQ multiplex PCR, lists solely in-frame clones and lacks some. The repertoire includes some 120,000 clones, just under 95% of them detected once, and roughly 1.2% sits in the top ten. The receptor comes from a woman younger than 30 in good health and CMV-seronegative. This chain uses TRBV9 with TRBJ2-2; weak D call: TRBD2 (5 bases). The sequencing input was PBMCs. The CDR3 DNA reads TGTGCCAGCAGCCCGTACCGGGCGGGCCGCACCGGGGAGCTGTTTTTT. Translated, it gives CASSPYRAGRTGELFF.